Below are 8 T cell receptor beta chains sequenced from a single sample in a study of blood T cell repertoires in COVID-19. Only in-frame clones appear in the TCRdb table, and some are missing; sequencing was by immunoSEQ multiplex PCR. The data contain roughly 120,000 clones, approximately 84% of them singletons. Sequencing was carried out using peripheral blood. These TCRs come from a man in his sixties or seventies with acute or convalescent COVID-19.

The V call is TRBV7-9, the J call TRBJ1-1; 8 bases line up with TRBD1. The V and J ends lost 4 bases and 7 bases, in that order; junction bases with no gene match: 2. Per germline, CDR1 SEHNR and CDR2 FQNEAQ (reference sequence). This CDR3 spans 12 amino acids. CDR3 DNA: TGTGCCAGCAGCTCACAGGGGGTTGAAGCTTTCTTT. Translating gives CASSSQGVEAFF.

This clone appeared a single time. The chain employs TRBV4-2 and TRBJ2-1, with TRBD2 matching 15 bases. Trimming took 2 bases from V and 10 from J; bases not matched to a gene: 6. CDR1 LGHNA and CDR2 YNFKEQ come from the germline V gene. CDR3 length equals 16 residues. For the CDR3, the DNA is TGTGCCAGCAGCCAAATGGGACTAGCGGGGGGCGGGGAGCAGTTCTTC. Translating it yields CASSQMGLAGGGEQFF.

V usage is TRBV6-6 and J usage is TRBJ2-2; 11 nucleotides agree with TRBD2. The CDR3 is made up of 14 amino acids. Germline V gene data show CDR1 as MNHNY and CDR2 as SVGAGI (reference sequence). The trim removed 7 bases at V and 4 bases at J, leaving 2 bases unmatched. The CDR3 DNA is TGTGCCAGCAATCTAGCGGGGGGCACCGGGGAGCTGTTTTTT. As protein: CASNLAGGTGELFF.

The chain joins TRBV2 to TRBJ2-1; TRBD2 agrees at 11 bases. Unmatched junction bases numbered 9, after V lost 5 bases and J lost 3 bases. The germline gives CDR1 SNHLY, CDR2 FYNNEI. The CDR3 runs 17 residues. The CDR3 protein is CASSPLAGDRLYNEQFF. CDR3 nucleotide sequence: TGTGCCAGCAGTCCACTAGCGGGGGACCGCCTCTACAATGAGCAGTTCTTC.

The chain recombines TRBV9 with TRBJ2-1; 8 nucleotides agree with TRBD2. Losses at the gene ends were 4 bases for V and 8 bases for J; bases not matched to a gene: 11. The CDR3 sequence is 15 residues long. Germline-derived CDR1 and CDR2 are SGDLS and YYNGEE. CDR3 in DNA: TGTGCCAGCAGCCCGTACGTATCGGGAGGGGATGAGCAGTTCTTC. Translating it yields CASSPYVSGGDEQFF.

This clone was observed once. This sequence joins TRBV6-5 and TRBJ1-1; TRBD1 aligns across 8 bases. CDR1 is MNHEY, CDR2 SVGAGI, per germline. This CDR3 is 15 amino acids long. After removal of 6 bases from V and 1 base from J, the junction contained 7 bases not matched to a gene. The CDR3 spells CASSPGDRRNTEAFF. In DNA form, the CDR3 reads TGTGCCAGCAGCCCGGGGGACAGGCGGAACACTGAAGCTTTCTTT.

This sequence joins TRBV2 and TRBJ1-1; D ambiguous. V shed 7 bases and J shed 1 base, with 13 bases lying between them. The length of the CDR3 is 14 residues. From germline, CDR1 is SNHLY and CDR2 FYNNEI. The CDR3 DNA follows: TGTGCCAGCACTGAGCACGGAGGGAACACTGAAGCTTTCTTT. Its protein is CASTEHGGNTEAFF.

Concerning this clone itself: One junction end does not reproduce the germline sequence, and a read error may be involved. In DNA form, the CDR3 reads TGTGCCTGGATGAGAGGAGACAGGTATCTCTTC. Amino acids: CAWMRGDRYLF. The gene calls are TRBV30 and TRBJ1-2; D is possibly TRBD1 (6 bases). Per the germline V gene, CDR1 is GTSNPN and CDR2 is SVGIG (reference sequence). This CDR3 spans 11 amino acids.